This T cell receptor (beta chain) was retrieved from a study of cytomegalovirus exposure and HLA in healthy donors. PCR used 60 Vbeta primers and 13 Jbeta primers. Only in-frame clones appear in the TCRdb table, and some are missing; sequencing was by immunoSEQ multiplex PCR. The sample holds over 80,000 clones, around 82% seen once. Donors in the study were healthy people who gave bone marrow. The length of the CDR3 is 15 residues. Germline V gene data show CDR1 as SGHRS and CDR2 as YFSETQ. Trimming pared 3 bases from V and 7 bases from J, leaving 17 bases between. Material for sequencing was PBMCs. The clonotype comes from a man between 40 and 49 years old in good health and CMV-seropositive. The gene calls are TRBV5-1 and TRBJ1-5; a weak D match, TRBD1 (6 bases). The chain's CDR3 is CASSWTGGQEQPQHF. The DNA for the CDR3 is TGCGCCAGCAGCTGGACCGGGGGGCAAGAGCAGCCCCAGCATTTT. Drawing the rest from reference TRBV5-1 and TRBJ1-5, the complete variable domain is KAGVTQTPRYLIKTRGQQVTLSCSPISGHRSVSWYQQTPGQGLQFLFEYFSETQRNKGNFPGRFSGRQFSNSRSEMNVSTLELGDSALYLCASSWTGGQEQPQHFGDGTRLSIL.